This is a list of T cell receptor beta chains from one sample in a study of blood T cells in healthy people across ages. TCRdb analysed the 5' RACE reads with MiXCR anew, one entry per CDR3 protein. The top ten hold roughly 24% of the sample, which has hundreds of thousands of distinct CDR3 sequences, roughly three fifths seen once. The sequencing input was blood. Receptors originate from a man aged 35-49 years in good health. Both conserved end residues are part of each CDR3. D genes are given only for firm matches. Clone size is given for some rows only: seen once, a few or many times, or a class if the clone is expanded.

d_call: TRBD1; clone_size: few; v_call: TRBV29-1; j_call: TRBJ2-1; cdr3_aa: CSVVGTGGYNEQFF; cdr3_nt: TGCAGCGTTGTGGGGACAGGGGGCTACAATGAGCAGTTCTTC
d_call: NA; clone_size: many; v_call: TRBV12-3/TRBV12-4; j_call: TRBJ2-7; cdr3_aa: CASSLKGYEQYF; cdr3_nt: TGTGCCAGCAGTTTAAAGGGATACGAGCAGTACTTC
d_call: TRBD1; clone_size: NA; v_call: TRBV12-3/TRBV12-4; j_call: TRBJ1-2; cdr3_aa: CASSSTTGPYGYTF; cdr3_nt: TGTGCCAGCAGTTCTACGACAGGGCCCTATGGCTACACCTTC
d_call: NA; clone_size: NA; v_call: TRBV6-6; j_call: TRBJ1-2; cdr3_aa: CASSYGKEGYGYTF; cdr3_nt: TGTGCCAGCAGTTACGGCAAGGAAGGCTATGGCTACACCTTC
d_call: TRBD1; clone_size: NA; v_call: TRBV7-9; j_call: TRBJ2-5; cdr3_aa: CASSQQGPDQYF; cdr3_nt: TGTGCCAGCAGCCAACAGGGGCCAGACCAGTACTTC
d_call: NA; clone_size: few; v_call: TRBV20-1; j_call: TRBJ2-7; cdr3_aa: CSARGDGDTYEQYF; cdr3_nt: TGCAGTGCTAGAGGGGACGGCGATACCTACGAGCAGTACTTC
d_call: NA; clone_size: NA; v_call: TRBV12-3/TRBV12-4; j_call: TRBJ1-6; cdr3_aa: CAGSRQENSPLHF; cdr3_nt: TGTGCCGGCAGCCGTCAGGAGAATTCACCCCTCCACTTT
d_call: TRBD1; clone_size: NA; v_call: TRBV5-5; j_call: TRBJ2-6; cdr3_aa: CVSTTMPGGASAGANVLTF; cdr3_nt: TGTGTCAGCACCACAATGCCAGGGGGCGCATCTGCTGGGGCCAACGTCCTGACTTTC
d_call: NA; clone_size: few; v_call: TRBV15; j_call: TRBJ2-2; cdr3_aa: CATSRRRNTGELFF; cdr3_nt: TGTGCCACCAGTCGGAGGAGGAACACCGGGGAGCTGTTTTTT
d_call: NA; clone_size: NA; v_call: TRBV20-1; j_call: TRBJ1-2; cdr3_aa: CSAIDRLGYTF; cdr3_nt: TGCAGTGCCATCGACAGACTCGGCTACACCTTC
d_call: NA; clone_size: once; v_call: TRBV5-1; j_call: TRBJ2-7; cdr3_aa: CASSLGAGVPKSYEQYF; cdr3_nt: TGCGCCAGCAGCTTGGGGGCAGGGGTACCAAAATCCTACGAGCAGTACTTC
d_call: NA; clone_size: NA; v_call: TRBV9; j_call: TRBJ2-3; cdr3_aa: CASSVLASSSTDTQYF; cdr3_nt: TGTGCCAGCAGCGTATTAGCGTCCTCTAGCACAGATACGCAGTATTTT
d_call: NA; clone_size: NA; v_call: TRBV12-3/TRBV12-4; j_call: TRBJ2-1; cdr3_aa: CASSSGGFAYNEQFF; cdr3_nt: TGTGCCAGCAGTTCCGGGGGCTTCGCCTACAATGAGCAGTTCTTC
d_call: NA; clone_size: NA; v_call: TRBV5-1; j_call: TRBJ2-5; cdr3_aa: CASTPLAGGETQYF; cdr3_nt: TGCGCCAGCACCCCGCTAGCTGGGGGGGAGACCCAGTACTTC
d_call: TRBD1; clone_size: NA; v_call: TRBV6-1; j_call: TRBJ1-2; cdr3_aa: CASSELPGTANYGYTF; cdr3_nt: TGTGCCAGCAGTGAACTCCCCGGGACAGCTAACTATGGCTACACCTTC
d_call: NA; clone_size: NA; v_call: TRBV20-1; j_call: TRBJ1-2; cdr3_aa: CSARSGVQGPRLNIIHNGYTF; cdr3_nt: TGCAGTGCTAGAAGTGGGGTTCAGGGCCCACGACTAAACATTATCCACAATGGCTACACCTTC
d_call: TRBD2; clone_size: NA; v_call: TRBV20-1; j_call: TRBJ2-5; cdr3_aa: CSASGLFASGGLRESQYF; cdr3_nt: TGCAGTGCTAGCGGTTTGTTCGCTAGCGGGGGTTTGCGGGAGTCCCAGTACTTC
d_call: TRBD1; clone_size: few; v_call: TRBV28; j_call: TRBJ1-2; cdr3_aa: CASSSGTGIQGYTF; cdr3_nt: TGTGCCAGCAGTTCCGGGACAGGTATCCAGGGCTACACCTTC